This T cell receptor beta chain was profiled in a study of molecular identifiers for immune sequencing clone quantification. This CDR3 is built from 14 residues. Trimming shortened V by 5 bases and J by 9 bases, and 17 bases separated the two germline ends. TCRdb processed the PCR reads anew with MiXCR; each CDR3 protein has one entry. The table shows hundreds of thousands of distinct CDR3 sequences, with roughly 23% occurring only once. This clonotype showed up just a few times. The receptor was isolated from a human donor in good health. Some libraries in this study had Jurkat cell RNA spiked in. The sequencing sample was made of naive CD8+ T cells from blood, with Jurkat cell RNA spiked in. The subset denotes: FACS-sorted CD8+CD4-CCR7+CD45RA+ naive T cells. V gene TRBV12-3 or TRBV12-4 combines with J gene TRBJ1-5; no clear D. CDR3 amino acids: CASSTRTDIAPQHF. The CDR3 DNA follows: TGTGCCAGCAGTACGCGGACGGATATTGCGCCCCAGCATTTT.